These 24 T cell receptor beta chains originate from one sample sequenced in a study of EBV T-cell therapy then PD-1 blockade in nasopharyngeal carcinoma (dated by TCRdb to the early 2020s). The antigens these receptors bind are not known. The library was built by means of the immunoSEQ multiplex PCR assay. Here the immuneACCESS table is served through TCRdb, limited to in-frame sequences with V and J called. Missing clones are a known gap in these copies; in checked studies unresolved V genes cover under half, and the rest lacks a known reason. The sample has 15,000 to 20,000 clones on record, 80% to 85% of them singletons. The ten largest clones add up to roughly 31% of the sample. The sample's treatment or condition, from its label and the paper: AdE1-LMPpoly-expanded autologous EBV-specific T-cell therapy followed by anti-PD-1 nivolumab. Sequenced material: CD8+ T cells from blood, taken at day 33 from a patient whose treatment included autologous EBV-specific T cells and nivolumab. Source of these receptors: a man aged 40-49 years with nasopharyngeal carcinoma.

This sequence joins TRBV7-9 and TRBJ1-2, with TRBD1 identical over 7 bases. The CDR3 extends over 14 amino acids. Germline V gives CDR1 SEHNR, CDR2 FQNEAQ (reference sequence). V dropped 5 bases and J dropped 4; count of bases not matched to a gene: 7. The CDR3 spells CASSLSNRGYGYTF. DNA for the CDR3: TGTGCCAGCAGCCTTTCTAACAGGGGCTATGGCTACACCTTC.

This clone occurred a few times. The CDR3 reads CASSMRTGGDQPQHF. The DNA of the CDR3 is TGTGCCAGTAGTATGAGGACAGGGGGGGACCAGCCCCAGCATTTT. This chain uses TRBV19 with TRBJ1-5; 10 positions match TRBD1. V lost 3 bases and J lost 7; bases outside the gene matches: 6. Per germline, CDR1 LNHDA and CDR2 SQIVND (reference sequence). The CDR3 has 15 amino acids. The variable domain in full, completed from reference TRBV19 and TRBJ1-5, reads DGGITQSPKYLFRKEGQNVTLSCEQNLNHDAMYWYRQDPGQGLRLIYYSQIVNDFQKGDIAEGYSVSREKKESFPLTVTSAQKNPTAFYLCASSMRTGGDQPQHFGDGTRLSIL.

This chain links TRBV9 with TRBJ1-6; TRBD1 aligns across 9 bases. J lost 7 bases, V lost 4 bases, and 6 bases had no gene match. The CDR3 totals 15 residues. CDR1 is SGDLS, CDR2 YYNGEE, per germline. The CDR3: CASSPGQGRNSPLHF. In DNA, the CDR3 is TGTGCCAGCAGCCCGGGACAGGGAAGAAATTCACCCCTCCACTTT.

V and J are TRBV27 and TRBJ2-7; no firm D call. Germline assignment: CDR1 MNHEY and CDR2 SMNVEV (reference sequence). The CDR3 is 13 residues long. V lost 5 bases and J lost 3, with 11 bases in between. CDR3: CASSPSDGYEQYF. The CDR3 nucleotides are TGTGCCAGCAGTCCCTCGGACGGCTACGAGCAGTACTTC.

This chain joins TRBV7-6 and TRBJ2-5, with 14 bases identical to TRBD2. This CDR3 has 17 amino acids. V trimming: 5 bases; J trimming: 5 bases; junction bases outside the gene matches: 10. Germline V lookup: CDR1 SGHVS, CDR2 FNYEAQ. CDR3: CASSPSLTSGGAETQYF. The CDR3 DNA is TGTGCCAGCAGCCCAAGTCTGACTAGCGGGGGGGCGGAGACCCAGTACTTC.

The chain couples TRBV25-1 to TRBJ2-1, with D possibly being TRBD2 (5 bases). This CDR3 has 13 amino acids. V was trimmed by 5 bases and J by 6 bases, leaving 11 bases between them. Per the germline V gene, CDR1 is MGHDK and CDR2 is SYGVNS. The CDR3 DNA is TGTGCCAGCAGTTGGACTCGCGGCAATGAGCAGTTCTTC. Translated, it gives CASSWTRGNEQFF.

Sample share makes this clone large. This chain uses TRBV6-2 or TRBV6-3 with TRBJ1-6; maybe TRBD1 (6 bases). The V end lost 2 bases, the J end lost 9 bases, and 14 bases lay between the germline ends. Germline V lookup: CDR1 MNHEY, CDR2 SVGEGT. This CDR3 has 15 residues. CDR3 bases: TGTGCCAGCAGTTACGAGTCCACAGGGTTTTCACCCCTCCACTTT. Its translation is CASSYESTGFSPLHF.

In this sample, this clone turned up a few times. CDR3 nucleotide sequence: TGCGCCAGCAGCGCCGGACCCCTCTCCTACGAGCAGTACTTC. This encodes CASSAGPLSYEQYF. The chain carries TRBV4-1 and TRBJ2-7; no clear D. Between the trimmed V and J ends, which lost 5 bases and 0 bases, there was a span of 11 bases. Germline CDR1 is MGHRA and CDR2 is YSYEKL. CDR3 length: 14 residues.

This clone has more than one count but fewer than ten. The chain carries TRBV7-9 and TRBJ2-3; no firm D call. The germline V gene has CDR1 SEHNR and CDR2 FQNEAQ (reference sequence). CDR3 length: 16 amino acids. V was trimmed by 7 bases and J by 4 bases, leaving 21 bases between them. CDR3 in amino acids: CASNPPDGMLADTQYF. CDR3 in DNA: TGTGCCAGCAACCCTCCCGATGGCATGCTGGCAGATACGCAGTATTTT.

The chain combines TRBV12-3 or TRBV12-4 with TRBJ1-2, with TRBD1 matching over 7 bases. Trimming took 6 bases from V and 3 from J; bases not matched to a gene: 4. This CDR3 contains 13 residues. The CDR3 nucleotides read TGTGCCAGCAGGCCCGGGACAGACTATGGCTACACCTTC. This sequence encodes CASRPGTDYGYTF.

This clone was seen only once. The chain employs TRBV21-1 and TRBJ1-1; the table calls TRBD1, which could not be checked here. TRBV21-1 has pseudogene status. This CDR3 is built from 16 residues. In DNA, the CDR3 is TGTGCCAGCAGCAAAACCCCGGGACAAAAGAACACTGAAGCTTTCTTT. Protein: CASSKTPGQKNTEAFF.

This chain joins TRBV5-4 and TRBJ2-7; no clear D. From germline, CDR1 is SGHNT and CDR2 YYREEE (reference sequence). V lost 1 base to trimming and J lost 5 bases, with 13 bases between them. This CDR3 contains 14 residues. The CDR3 loop is CASSLFLGSHEQYF. DNA of the CDR3: TGTGCCAGCAGCTTGTTTTTGGGAAGCCACGAGCAGTACTTC.

J is TRBJ2-3 and V is TRBV10-3; either TRBD1 or TRBD2 may supply D (5 bases each). V dropped 0 bases and J dropped 1 base, with 8 bases sitting between them. The CDR3 runs 15 residues. CDR1 and CDR2 from the germline V gene are ENHRY and SYGVKD. The CDR3 DNA reads TGTGCCATCAGTGAGTCGGGGCGGGGCACAGATACGCAGTATTTT. It translates to CAISESGRGTDTQYF.

The V call is TRBV7-2, the J call TRBJ1-2; 8 nucleotides agree with TRBD1. V gave up 5 bases and J gave up 8 bases; unmatched junction bases: 13. The germline gives CDR1 SGHTA, CDR2 FQGNSA. CDR3 length: 15 residues. The CDR3 DNA sequence: TGTGCCAGCAGCCCCGACAGGGGCCGCTTCGGGGGCTACACCTTC. Its protein product is CASSPDRGRFGGYTF.

This chain connects TRBV28 to TRBJ2-5; the D call may be TRBD1 or TRBD2 (7 bases each). Trimming cost V 1 base and J 5 bases, with 20 bases left between them. This CDR3 region has 17 residues. Germline CDR1 MDHEN, CDR2 SYDVKM. CDR3 region: CASSLSVGGTDGETQYF. The CDR3 region has the DNA TGTGCCAGCAGTTTATCGGTCGGGGGGACAGATGGGGAGACCCAGTACTTC.

This sequence joins TRBV9 and TRBJ1-3; D is possibly TRBD1 (5 bases). The ends were cut back, 0 bases at V and 0 bases at J, with 16 bases in the middle. The CDR3 contains 18 residues. CDR1 and CDR2 (germline): SGDLS, YYNGEE. The CDR3 here is CASSVGSPGQTSGNTIYF. The CDR3 nucleotides read TGTGCCAGCAGCGTAGGGTCCCCAGGGCAAACCTCTGGAAACACCATATATTTT. Looking up the rest from reference TRBV9 and TRBJ1-3 gives the full variable domain: DSGVTQTPKHLITATGQRVTLRCSPRSGDLSVYWYQQSLDQGLQFLIQYYNGEERAKGNILERFSAQQFPDLHSELNLSSLELGDSALYFCASSVGSPGQTSGNTIYFGEGSWLTVV.

The chain couples TRBV7-2 to TRBJ2-7; 8 bases align to TRBD1. CDR1 SGHTA and CDR2 FQGNSA come from the germline V gene. The CDR3 extends over 14 amino acids. V dropped 3 bases and J dropped 4; count of bases not matched to a gene: 5. The CDR3 region is CASSFQGAGYEQYF. Here the CDR3 DNA reads TGTGCCAGCAGCTTCCAGGGGGCGGGTTACGAGCAGTACTTC. Complete variable domain (other parts from reference TRBV7-2 and TRBJ2-7): GAGVSQSPSNKVTEKGKDVELRCDPISGHTALYWYRQSLGQGLEFLIYFQGNSAPDKSGLPSDRFSAERTGGSVSTLTIQRTQQEDSAVYLCASSFQGAGYEQYFGPGTRLTVT.

Concerning this clone itself: Other DNA sequences in this specimen translate into the identical CDR3. The chain carries TRBV28 and TRBJ1-1; D remains unclear. V was trimmed by 5 bases and J by 0 bases, leaving 13 bases between them. Germline V gives CDR1 MDHEN, CDR2 SYDVKM. CDR3 length: 15 amino acids. CDR3 DNA sequence: TGTGCCAGCAGTCCGATCACAATGATGAACACTGAAGCTTTCTTT. Amino acid sequence: CASSPITMMNTEAFF.

This chain links TRBV2 with TRBJ1-1; D unclear. Germline V gene lookup returns CDR1 SNHLY and CDR2 FYNNEI. This CDR3 has 15 residues. Deletions cut 2 bases from V and 1 base from J, with 11 bases between. In DNA, the CDR3 is TGTGCCAGCAGTGAATCTCACGGCCAGAACACTGAAGCTTTCTTT. It codes for CASSESHGQNTEAFF.

In this sample, this clone turned up once. The V gene is TRBV5-6, the J gene TRBJ1-1, with 9 bases aligning to TRBD1. V was clipped by 0 bases and J by 1 base; unmatched bases: 4. This CDR3 has 16 residues. The germline CDR1 and CDR2 sequences are SGHDT and YYEEEE. CDR3 sequence: CASSLGPGQGNTEAFF. CDR3 nucleotide sequence: TGTGCCAGCAGCTTGGGCCCGGGACAGGGGAACACTGAAGCTTTCTTT.

This sequence joins TRBV27 and TRBJ2-1; perhaps TRBD1 as D (6 bases). V was clipped by 5 bases and J by 0 bases, with 17 bases between them. The CDR3 covers 17 residues. CDR1 is MNHEY, CDR2 SMNVEV, per germline (reference sequence). The CDR3 protein is CASSLLQGNPSYNEQFF. CDR3 bases: TGTGCCAGCAGTCTATTACAGGGTAACCCCTCCTACAATGAGCAGTTCTTC.

The chain combines TRBV7-6 with TRBJ2-5, with a possible D match to TRBD1 (6 bases). The CDR3 spans 14 residues. Germline V gives CDR1 SGHVS, CDR2 FNYEAQ. V was cut by 6 bases and J by 5 bases, with 16 bases left in between. CDR3 sequence reads: CASSPQGRGETQYF. Written as DNA, the CDR3 is TGTGCCAGCAGTCCACAGGGTAGAGGGGAGACCCAGTACTTC.

V usage is TRBV5-6 and J usage is TRBJ1-2; 8 bases agree with TRBD1. Germline trimming cut 4 bases from V and 3 bases from J; bases unmatched to any gene: 8. This CDR3 is 15 amino acids long. Germline assignment: CDR1 SGHDT and CDR2 YYEEEE. CDR3 protein: CASSPQGTGHYGYTF. In DNA form, the CDR3 reads TGTGCCAGCAGCCCCCAAGGGACAGGACACTATGGCTACACCTTC.

The table lists this clone with a few counts. The rearrangement links TRBV5-1 to TRBJ2-1, with 7 bases identical to TRBD1. CDR1 and CDR2 (germline): SGHRS, YFSETQ. This CDR3 is 14 amino acids long. V gave up 0 bases and J gave up 4 bases; unmatched junction bases: 1. The CDR3 sequence: CASSLGQGYNEQFF. CDR3 in DNA: TGCGCCAGCAGCTTGGGACAGGGTTACAATGAGCAGTTCTTC.